The 30 T cell receptor beta chains in this list originate from one sample, sequenced in a study of cytomegalovirus exposure and HLA in healthy donors. The PCR was carried out with 60 Vbeta primers and 13 Jbeta primers. Generated by immunoSEQ multiplex PCR, the TCRdb table keeps only in-frame clones and is missing some. Of some 65,000 clones listed, 62% are singletons. Sample: PBMCs. The source of these receptors is a man aged 25 to 40 in good health and CMV-seronegative.

The J gene is TRBJ1-4, the V gene TRBV7-6; D remains unclear. V lost 5 bases and J lost 7, with 14 bases in between. The germline CDR1 and CDR2 sequences are SGHVS and FNYEAQ. The CDR3 is made up of 14 amino acids. CDR3 sequence (DNA): TGTGCCAGCAGCCCCAGAGGTTCGGGTGAAAAACTGTTTTTT. Protein product: CASSPRGSGEKLFF.

This clone was counted a few times. The rearrangement uses TRBV27 and TRBJ2-2; D uncertain. The CDR3 is 12 residues long. V was trimmed by 2 bases and J by 7 bases, leaving 5 bases between them. Germline CDR1 is MNHEY and CDR2 is SMNVEV (reference sequence). CDR3 bases: TGTGCCAGCAGTTTAGGCCACGGGGAGCTGTTTTTT. Its protein product is CASSLGHGELFF.

This chain joins TRBV14 and TRBJ1-1; D may be TRBD1 (5 bases). This CDR3 region has 13 residues. The germline V gene has CDR1 SGHDN and CDR2 FVKESK. V lost 2 bases and J lost 3, with 7 bases in between. The CDR3 loop reads CASSQQGYTEAFF. The CDR3 DNA reads TGTGCCAGCAGCCAACAGGGTTACACTGAAGCTTTCTTT. The full variable domain, completed using reference TRBV14 and TRBJ1-1, is EAGVTQFPSHSVIEKGQTVTLRCDPISGHDNLYWYRRVMGKEIKFLLHFVKESKQDESGMPNNRFLAERTGGTYSTLKVQPAELEDSGVYFCASSQQGYTEAFFGQGTRLTVV.

This chain joins TRBV6-5 and TRBJ2-7; perhaps TRBD2 as D (5 bases). V was clipped by 7 bases and J by 2 bases, with 6 bases between them. The length of the CDR3 is 11 residues. CDR1 and CDR2 from the germline V gene are MNHEY and SVGAGI. The CDR3 loop is CASKGAYEQYF. The CDR3 coding sequence is TGTGCCAGCAAGGGAGCCTACGAGCAGTACTTC.

This clone turned up a few times. The chain combines TRBV7-2 with TRBJ2-7; maybe TRBD1 (6 bases). This CDR3 spans 14 amino acids. Germline CDR1 and CDR2: SGHTA and FQGNSA. V lost 1 base, J lost 3 bases, and 10 bases lay in between. The chain's CDR3 is CASSLVQGDYEQYF. In DNA form, the CDR3 reads TGTGCCAGCAGCTTAGTACAGGGAGACTACGAGCAGTACTTC. Using reference TRBV7-2 and TRBJ2-7 for the parts outside the CDR3, the full variable domain is GAGVSQSPSNKVTEKGKDVELRCDPISGHTALYWYRQSLGQGLEFLIYFQGNSAPDKSGLPSDRFSAERTGGSVSTLTIQRTQQEDSAVYLCASSLVQGDYEQYFGPGTRLTVT.

The chain joins TRBV2 to TRBJ2-1; TRBD1 agrees at 7 bases. CDR1 and CDR2 (germline): SNHLY, FYNNEI. V was clipped by 4 bases and J by 9 bases; unmatched bases: 12. CDR3 size: 15 residues. CDR3 loop: CASSASVVGGGEQFF. The CDR3 DNA reads as TGTGCCAGCAGTGCGAGTGTCGTAGGGGGCGGTGAGCAGTTCTTC. The full variable domain, in which reference TRBV2 and TRBJ2-1 provide the parts outside the CDR3, is EPEVTQTPSHQVTQMGQEVILRCVPISNHLYFYWYRQILGQKVEFLVSFYNNEISEKSEIFDDQFSVERPDGSNFTLKIRSTKLEDSAMYFCASSASVVGGGEQFFGPGTRLTVL.

This clone occurred a few times. The rearrangement uses TRBV7-6 and TRBJ2-5; D perhaps matches TRBD2 (5 bases). Germline lookup yields CDR1 SGHVS and CDR2 FNYEAQ. CDR3 length equals 15 residues. V was shortened by 3 bases and J by 0 bases, with 11 bases between the two germline ends. The CDR3 nucleotides read TGTGCCAGCAGCTTCGGACTCTTATACCAAGAGACCCAGTACTTC. It is translated as CASSFGLLYQETQYF.

This clone has more than one count but fewer than ten. The chain recombines TRBV30 with TRBJ1-1; the D gene is possibly TRBD1 (5 bases). CDR1 and CDR2 from the germline V gene are GTSNPN and SVGIG (reference sequence). V was shortened by 8 bases and J by 4 bases, with 14 bases between the two germline ends. CDR3 size: 12 residues. The CDR3 is CAGPGKGTEAFF. The CDR3 DNA reads as TGTGCCGGCCCAGGGAAAGGCACTGAAGCTTTCTTT.

This clone was seen a handful of times. The chain recombines TRBV18 with TRBJ2-7; D call uncertain. The V end was cut by 2 bases, the J end by 0 bases, with 11 bases between. This CDR3 is 15 amino acids long. The germline gives CDR1 KGHSH, CDR2 LQKENI. The CDR3 protein is CASSPGSFSSYEQYF. The CDR3 DNA follows: TGTGCCAGCTCACCAGGTTCGTTCAGCTCCTACGAGCAGTACTTC.

The gene calls are TRBV6-5 and TRBJ2-7, with D tentatively TRBD2 (7 bases). Germline V gene sequence: CDR1 MNHEY, CDR2 SVGAGI. The germline V and J ends were trimmed by 3 bases and 7 bases, with 13 bases remaining between them. The CDR3 covers 13 residues. The CDR3 nucleotides read TGTGCCAGCAGTTATTGGGGGGGCGTAGAGCAGTACTTC. Translating it yields CASSYWGGVEQYF.

The chain couples TRBV11-2 to TRBJ1-1, with D maybe TRBD1 (5 bases). Deletions cut 4 bases from V and 3 bases from J, with 6 bases between. The germline V gene encodes CDR1 SGHAT and CDR2 FQNNGV. CDR3 size: 12 residues. CDR3 coding DNA: TGTGCCAGCAGCTGGGGGGACACTGAAGCTTTCTTT. Its translation is CASSWGDTEAFF.

Only a few counts were recorded for this clone. The V call is TRBV7-9, the J call TRBJ1-2; D is undetermined. Germline loops: CDR1 SEHNR, CDR2 FQNEAQ (reference sequence). V lost 5 bases to trimming and J lost 1 base, with 11 bases between them. CDR3 size: 14 residues. The CDR3 loop is CASSPTQLNYGYTF. The CDR3 nucleotides are TGTGCCAGCAGCCCAACGCAACTTAACTATGGCTACACCTTC.

The chain carries TRBV29-1 and TRBJ2-5; D may be TRBD2 (5 bases). The J call may not be correct, given that the DNA end is closer to TRBJ2-7. Germline-derived CDR1 and CDR2 are SQVTM and ANQGSEA. The CDR3 length is 12 residues. The CDR3 nucleotides are TGCAGCGTTGACTCGGGAAACTACGAGCAGTACTTC. Translating it yields CSVDSGNYEQYF.

In its sample, this clone was seen a few times. CDR3 residues: CASCPVGGRGYTF. The CDR3 DNA reads as TGTGCCAGCTGCCCGGTTGGGGGCAGGGGCTACACCTTC. The genes are TRBV25-1 and TRBJ1-2; possibly TRBD1 for D (6 bases). V dropped 8 bases and J dropped 8 bases, with 18 bases sitting between them. Germline V gives CDR1 MGHDK, CDR2 SYGVNS. This CDR3 spans 13 amino acids.

This clone was detected a few times. The V gene is TRBV19, the J gene TRBJ2-5; TRBD2 aligns across 8 bases. Germline lookup yields CDR1 LNHDA and CDR2 SQIVND (reference sequence). V lost 4 bases to trimming and J lost 3 bases; unmatched junction nucleotides: 1. This CDR3 has 13 residues. DNA for the CDR3: TGTGCCAGTAGTAACGGGGGGGAAGAGACCCAGTACTTC. Its protein product is CASSNGGEETQYF.

The gene calls are TRBV18 and TRBJ1-1; tentatively, D is TRBD1 (6 bases). CDR3 size: 15 residues. Germline lookup yields CDR1 KGHSH and CDR2 LQKENI. V was cut by 0 bases and J by 5 bases, with 13 bases left in between. The CDR3 coding sequence is TGTGCCAGCTCACCACCGCAGGGGTCGATAACTGAAGCTTTCTTT. Protein product: CASSPPQGSITEAFF.

The rearrangement uses TRBV7-2 and TRBJ2-7, with 8 bases fitting TRBD1. The V segment lost 6 bases and the J segment 1 base; nucleotides outside the gene matches: 8. Per the germline V gene, CDR1 is SGHTA and CDR2 is FQGNSA. The CDR3 consists of 15 residues. CDR3 protein: CASSPRQGASYEQYF. CDR3 nucleotide sequence: TGTGCCAGCAGTCCGCGGCAGGGGGCTTCCTACGAGCAGTACTTC.

CDR3 residues: CASSAQTGFGYTF. The CDR3 bases are TGTGCCAGCAGCGCCCAGACGGGATTCGGCTACACCTTC. The chain links TRBV9 to TRBJ1-2, with D hard to call. The germline V gene has CDR1 SGDLS and CDR2 YYNGEE. The CDR3 spans 13 residues. Deletions cut 3 bases from V and 8 bases from J, with 14 bases between.

This clone was seen a single time. This rearrangement joins TRBV5-8 to TRBJ2-4; TRBD2 matches at 8 bases. In germline, CDR1 is SGHTS, CDR2 YDEGEE. The CDR3 sequence is 17 residues long. Losses at the gene ends were 2 bases for V and 3 bases for J; bases not matched to a gene: 10. The CDR3 DNA is TGTGCCAGCAGCTTAGCCAGCGGGGGTTTAGTCAAAAACATTCAGTACTTC. Amino acids: CASSLASGGLVKNIQYF.

The V call is TRBV2, the J call TRBJ2-7, with 7 nucleotides matching TRBD2. The CDR3 is made up of 14 amino acids. Germline lookup yields CDR1 SNHLY and CDR2 FYNNEI. The J segment lost 0 bases and the V segment lost 8 bases, leaving 7 bases of the junction unmatched. Here the CDR3 reads CASVGTGGSYEQYF. The CDR3 nucleotides read TGTGCCAGCGTGGGAACGGGGGGCTCCTACGAGCAGTACTTC. The full variable domain, its missing parts supplied by reference TRBV2 and TRBJ2-7, is EPEVTQTPSHQVTQMGQEVILRCVPISNHLYFYWYRQILGQKVEFLVSFYNNEISEKSEIFDDQFSVERPDGSNFTLKIRSTKLEDSAMYFCASVGTGGSYEQYFGPGTRLTVT.

This clone appeared a few times. This chain joins TRBV4-1 and TRBJ2-1, with 8 bases lining up with TRBD2. CDR3 length: 17 amino acids. CDR1 and CDR2 (germline): MGHRA, YSYEKL. V lost 5 bases, J lost 0 bases, and 9 bases stayed unmatched. The DNA for the CDR3 is TGCGCCAGCAGCGGGGAGGGCGGGGGGAGCTCCTACAATGAGCAGTTCTTC. It is translated as CASSGEGGGSSYNEQFF.

By frequency in the sample, this clone is medium-sized. The chain has TRBV7-8 and TRBJ2-1, with D tentatively TRBD2 (7 bases). The germline V gene encodes CDR1 SGHVS and CDR2 FQNEAQ. V dropped 3 bases and J dropped 5 bases, with 17 bases sitting between them. The CDR3 loop spans 16 amino acids. The CDR3 nucleotides read TGTGCCAGCAGCTTTGGATTACGGGGGGCCAACAATGAGCAGTTCTTC. Translating it yields CASSFGLRGANNEQFF.

V usage is TRBV14 and J usage is TRBJ2-7; 8 nucleotides line up with TRBD1. Germline V lookup: CDR1 SGHDN, CDR2 FVKESK. The CDR3 totals 16 residues. V shed 0 bases, J shed 5 bases, and the junction held 9 bases outside the gene matches. The CDR3 here is CASSQDLARGQDEQYF. In DNA form, the CDR3 reads TGTGCCAGCAGCCAAGATTTGGCCAGGGGGCAAGACGAGCAGTACTTC.

This clone has more than one count but fewer than ten. V and J are TRBV5-6 and TRBJ1-2; TRBD1 is a possible D gene (5 bases). The V gene lost 2 bases and the J gene lost 2 bases, with 25 bases spanning the gap. This CDR3 is 19 amino acids long. In germline, CDR1 is SGHDT, CDR2 YYEEEE. CDR3 nucleotides: TGTGCCAGCAGCTTTAATTACCAGCTTAGGGGTGTGGGAAACTATGGCTACACCTTC. It translates to CASSFNYQLRGVGNYGYTF.

The J gene is TRBJ2-1, the V gene TRBV4-2; tentatively, D is TRBD2 (5 bases). V lost 4 bases to trimming and J lost 3 bases, with 13 bases between them. Germline-derived CDR1 and CDR2 are LGHNA and YNFKEQ. There are 15 residues in the CDR3. CDR3: CASSRNTGNYNEQFF. CDR3 coding DNA: TGTGCCAGCAGCCGTAACACGGGGAACTACAATGAGCAGTTCTTC.

This clone has a handful of counts. The chain combines TRBV30 with TRBJ2-3, with 7 positions matching TRBD2. Germline V gives CDR1 GTSNPN, CDR2 SVGIG (reference sequence). The CDR3 extends over 16 amino acids. V shed 1 base and J 6 bases; nucleotides not matched to a gene: 13. CDR3 loop: CAWSEVWGGISDTQYF. The DNA of the CDR3 is TGTGCCTGGAGTGAGGTGTGGGGGGGGATCTCGGATACGCAGTATTTT. Filled out from reference TRBV30 and TRBJ2-3, the complete variable domain reads SQTIHQWPATLVQPVGSPLSLECTVEGTSNPNLYWYRQAAGRGLQLLFYSVGIGQISSEVPQNLSASRPQDRQFILSSKKLLLSDSGFYLCAWSEVWGGISDTQYFGPGTRLTVL.

The chain has TRBV9 and TRBJ1-6; TRBD1 agrees at 8 bases. J lost 8 bases, V lost 2 bases, and 3 bases had no gene match. The CDR3 contains 14 residues. CDR1 and CDR2 (germline): SGDLS, YYNGEE. The CDR3 nucleotides are TGTGCCAGCAGCGTGGACAGGGAGGATTCACCCCTCCACTTT. Translated, it gives CASSVDREDSPLHF. Based on the CDR3 plus reference TRBV9 and TRBJ1-6, the full variable domain is DSGVTQTPKHLITATGQRVTLRCSPRSGDLSVYWYQQSLDQGLQFLIQYYNGEERAKGNILERFSAQQFPDLHSELNLSSLELGDSALYFCASSVDREDSPLHFGNGTRLTVT.

V and J are TRBV4-1 and TRBJ2-5; D unresolved. Germline CDR1 MGHRA, CDR2 YSYEKL. This CDR3 comprises 13 residues. Trimming pared 0 bases from V and 3 bases from J, leaving 5 bases between. The CDR3 DNA reads as TGCGCCAGCAGCCAAGATGCAGAAGAGACCCAGTACTTC. Amino acids: CASSQDAEETQYF.

The chain uses TRBV29-1 and TRBJ2-5; 16 positions agree with TRBD2. V shed 5 bases and J 2 bases; nucleotides not matched to a gene: 5. There are 16 residues in the CDR3. Per the germline V gene, CDR1 is SQVTM and CDR2 is ANQGSEA. CDR3 loop: CSVLGLAGGLQETQYF. CDR3 nucleotides: TGCAGCGTTTTGGGACTAGCGGGGGGGCTGCAAGAGACCCAGTACTTC.

This chain joins TRBV6-1 and TRBJ2-7; D is perhaps TRBD2 (7 bases). The germline CDR1 and CDR2 sequences are MNHNS and SASEGT. The CDR3 is 14 residues long. V lost 6 bases to trimming and J lost 8 bases, with 20 bases between them. CDR3 DNA sequence: TGTGCCAGCAGGGCGGGGGCGGCTGATAATCAGCAGTACTTC. Translation gives CASRAGAADNQQYF.